This is a list of T cell receptor beta chains from one sample in a study of blood T cell repertoires in COVID-19. Some clones are missing from TCRdb's copy, which holds only in-frame ones; the method was immunoSEQ multiplex PCR. The sample lists under 250,000 clones; roughly 86% were seen once. The sequencing sample was made of peripheral blood. The receptors here all came from a woman aged 55-69 years who had recovered from COVID-19. Each CDR3 is given with its conserved first and last residue. The D gene is left open where the match is weak. Part of the rows lack a size; the others show once, few, many or a class for expanded clones.

TRBJ1-5,TRBD1,-,TRBV6-5,TGTGCCTCGCAGGGGGCAGGGAAACAGCCCCAGCATTTT,CASQGAGKQPQHF
TRBJ1-5,TRBD1,few,TRBV19,TGTGCCAGTCGGGGCTGGACAGGGGAACAGCCCCAGCATTTT,CASRGWTGEQPQHF
TRBJ2-5,TRBD2,once,TRBV4-2,TGTGCCAGCAGCCAAGTTTCCCCGGGACTAGAAGAGACCCAGTACTTC,CASSQVSPGLEETQYF
TRBJ2-7,TRBD1,-,TRBV14,TGTGCCAGCAGCCAACCGGGACAGGGCTTCTACGAGCAGTACTTC,CASSQPGQGFYEQYF
TRBJ1-6,TRBD1,-,TRBV7-9,TGTGCCAGCAGCTCAACAGACAGGGTCGGTTCACCCCTCCACTTT,CASSSTDRVGSPLHF
TRBJ1-3,-,-,TRBV3-1/TRBV3-2,TGTGCCAGCAGCCAAGCCAGGCAGGTCTCTGGAAACACCATATATTTT,CASSQARQVSGNTIYF
TRBJ1-1,-,-,TRBV29-1,TGCAGCGTTGAAGATCGGACAGCCTGGGCTGAAGCTTTCTTT,CSVEDRTAWAEAFF
TRBJ2-3,TRBD2,-,TRBV9,TGTGCCAGCAGCGTTGTAGCGGGGGGAGGCGTTGGAAGCACAGATACGCAGTATTTT,CASSVVAGGGVGSTDTQYF
TRBJ2-1,TRBD2,-,TRBV7-2,TGTGCCAGCAGCTTAAACCTAGCGGGGGGTCCCTACAATGAGCAGTTCTTC,CASSLNLAGGPYNEQFF
TRBJ2-5,-,-,TRBV7-2,TGTGCCAGCAGTTGGGCACGCCAAGAGACCCAGTACTTC,CASSWARQETQYF
TRBJ1-1,-,-,TRBV11-1,TGTGCCAGCAGCTTAGCAAAGACAGGTCGTGCGAACACTGAAGCTTTCTTT,CASSLAKTGRANTEAFF
TRBJ1-6,TRBD1,once,TRBV7-2,TGTGCCAGCAGCCACGGCCCCACAGGGGATCGTCGTAATTCACCCCTCCACTTT,CASSHGPTGDRRNSPLHF
TRBJ2-1,-,-,TRBV11-2,TGTGCCAGCAGCTTACAACGATCAGAACGTTATGAGCAGTTCTTC,CASSLQRSERYEQFF
TRBJ2-5,TRBD2,-,TRBV9,TGTGCCAGCAGCGTAGGGATTAGCGGGGAGACCCAGTACTTC,CASSVGISGETQYF